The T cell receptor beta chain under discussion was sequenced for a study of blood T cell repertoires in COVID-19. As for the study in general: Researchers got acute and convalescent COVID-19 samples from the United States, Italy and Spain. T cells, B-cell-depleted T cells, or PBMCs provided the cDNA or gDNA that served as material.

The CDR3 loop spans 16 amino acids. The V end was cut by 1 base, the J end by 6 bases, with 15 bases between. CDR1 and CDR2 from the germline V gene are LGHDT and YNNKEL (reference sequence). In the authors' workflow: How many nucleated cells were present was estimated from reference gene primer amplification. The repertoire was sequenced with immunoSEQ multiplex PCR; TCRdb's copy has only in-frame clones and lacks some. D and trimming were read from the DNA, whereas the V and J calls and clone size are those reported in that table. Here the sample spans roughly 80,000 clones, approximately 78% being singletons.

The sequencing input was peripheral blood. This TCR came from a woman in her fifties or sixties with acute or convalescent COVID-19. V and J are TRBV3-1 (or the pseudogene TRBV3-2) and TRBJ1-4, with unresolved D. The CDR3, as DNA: TGTGCCAGCAGCCAAGGTGTTTCAGGTTACTATGAAAAACTGTTTTTT. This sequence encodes CASSQGVSGYYEKLFF.